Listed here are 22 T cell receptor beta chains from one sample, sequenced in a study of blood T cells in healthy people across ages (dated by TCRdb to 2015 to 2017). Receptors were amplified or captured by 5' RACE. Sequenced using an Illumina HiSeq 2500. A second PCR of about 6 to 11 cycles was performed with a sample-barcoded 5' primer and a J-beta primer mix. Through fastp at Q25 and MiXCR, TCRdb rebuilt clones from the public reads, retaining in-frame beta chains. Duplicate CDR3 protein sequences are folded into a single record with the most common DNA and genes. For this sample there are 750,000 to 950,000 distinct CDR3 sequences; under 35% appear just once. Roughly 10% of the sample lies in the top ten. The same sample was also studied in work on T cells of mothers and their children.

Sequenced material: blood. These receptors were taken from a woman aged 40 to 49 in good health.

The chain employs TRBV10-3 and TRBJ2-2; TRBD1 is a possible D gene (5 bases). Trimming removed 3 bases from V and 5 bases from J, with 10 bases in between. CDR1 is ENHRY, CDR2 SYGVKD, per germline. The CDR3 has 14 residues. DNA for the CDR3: TGTGCCATCAGTGAACGGCAGGGTACCGGGGAGCTGTTTTTT. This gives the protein CAISERQGTGELFF.

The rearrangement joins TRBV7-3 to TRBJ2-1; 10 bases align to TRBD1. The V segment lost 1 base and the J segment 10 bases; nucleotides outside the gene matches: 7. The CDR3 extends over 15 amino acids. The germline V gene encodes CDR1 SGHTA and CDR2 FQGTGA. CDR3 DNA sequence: TGTGCCAGCAGCTTAAGACAGGGGGCGGGGAGGGAGCAGTTCTTC. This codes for CASSLRQGAGREQFF. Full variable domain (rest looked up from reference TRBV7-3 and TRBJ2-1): GAGVSQTPSNKVTEKGKYVELRCDPISGHTALYWYRQSLGQGPEFLIYFQGTGAADDSGLPNDRFFAVRPEGSVSTLKIQRTERGDSAVYLCASSLRQGAGREQFFGPGTRLTVL.

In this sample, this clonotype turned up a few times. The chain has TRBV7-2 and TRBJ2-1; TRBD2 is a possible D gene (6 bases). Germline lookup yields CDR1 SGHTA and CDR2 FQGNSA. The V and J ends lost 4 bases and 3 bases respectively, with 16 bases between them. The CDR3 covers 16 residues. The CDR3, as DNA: TGTGCCAGCAGCTGGGGGGACGGGGCCGTCTACAATGAGCAGTTCTTC. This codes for CASSWGDGAVYNEQFF. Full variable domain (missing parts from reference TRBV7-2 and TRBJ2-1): GAGVSQSPSNKVTEKGKDVELRCDPISGHTALYWYRQSLGQGLEFLIYFQGNSAPDKSGLPSDRFSAERTGGSVSTLTIQRTQQEDSAVYLCASSWGDGAVYNEQFFGPGTRLTVL.

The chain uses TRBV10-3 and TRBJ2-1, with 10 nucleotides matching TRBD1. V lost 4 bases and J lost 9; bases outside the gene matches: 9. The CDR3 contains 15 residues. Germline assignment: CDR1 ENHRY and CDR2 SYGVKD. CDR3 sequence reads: CAISGRDRGKGEQFF. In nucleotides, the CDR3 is TGTGCCATCAGTGGCCGGGACAGGGGAAAGGGTGAGCAGTTCTTC.

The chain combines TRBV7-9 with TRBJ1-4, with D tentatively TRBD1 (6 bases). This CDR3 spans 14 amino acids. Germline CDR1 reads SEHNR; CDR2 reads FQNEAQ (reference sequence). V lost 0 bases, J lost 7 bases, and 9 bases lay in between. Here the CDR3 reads CASSLAPGAEKLFF. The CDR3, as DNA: TGTGCCAGCAGCTTAGCGCCAGGGGCTGAAAAACTGTTTTTT.

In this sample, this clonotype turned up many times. The CDR3 DNA is TGTGCCAGCAGCTTACAGGATTTGGACAGAAACATTCAGTACTTC. This encodes CASSLQDLDRNIQYF. V and J are TRBV7-8 and TRBJ2-4; the D gene is possibly TRBD1 (6 bases). The CDR3 totals 15 residues. CDR1 is SGHVS, CDR2 FQNEAQ, per germline. The ends were cut back, 2 bases at V and 6 bases at J, with 14 bases in the middle.

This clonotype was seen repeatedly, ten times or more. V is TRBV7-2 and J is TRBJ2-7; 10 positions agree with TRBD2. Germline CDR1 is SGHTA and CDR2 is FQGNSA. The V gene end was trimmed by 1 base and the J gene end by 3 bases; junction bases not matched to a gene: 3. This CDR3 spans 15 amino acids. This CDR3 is CASSLVSGGFYEQYF. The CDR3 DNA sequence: TGTGCCAGCAGCTTAGTTAGCGGGGGGTTCTACGAGCAGTACTTC.

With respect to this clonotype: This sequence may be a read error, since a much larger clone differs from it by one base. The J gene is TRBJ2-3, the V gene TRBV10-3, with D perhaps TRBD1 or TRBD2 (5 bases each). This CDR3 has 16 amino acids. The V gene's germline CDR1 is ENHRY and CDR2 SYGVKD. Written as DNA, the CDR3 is TGTGCCATCAGTGAGTTCACCGGGACCAGCACAGGTACGCAGTATTTT. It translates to CAISEFTGTSTGTQYF.

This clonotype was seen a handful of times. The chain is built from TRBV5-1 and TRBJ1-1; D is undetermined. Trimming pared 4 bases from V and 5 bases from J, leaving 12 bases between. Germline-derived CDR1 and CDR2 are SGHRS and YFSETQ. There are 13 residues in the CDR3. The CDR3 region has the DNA TGCGCCAGCAGCCCGGTGGACCTGACTGAAGCTTTCTTT. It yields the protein CASSPVDLTEAFF.

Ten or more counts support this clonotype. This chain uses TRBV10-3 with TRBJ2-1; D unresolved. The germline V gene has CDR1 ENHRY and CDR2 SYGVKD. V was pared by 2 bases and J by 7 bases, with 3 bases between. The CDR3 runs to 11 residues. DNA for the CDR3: TGTGCCATCAGTGAGGGGAATGAGCAGTTCTTC. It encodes CAISEGNEQFF.

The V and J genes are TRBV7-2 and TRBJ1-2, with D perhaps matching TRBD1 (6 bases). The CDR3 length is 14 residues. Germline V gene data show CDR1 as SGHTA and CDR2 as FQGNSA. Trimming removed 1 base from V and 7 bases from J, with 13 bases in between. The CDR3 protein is CASSLEARGGGYTF. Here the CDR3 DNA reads TGTGCCAGCAGCTTAGAAGCTAGGGGGGGTGGCTACACCTTC.

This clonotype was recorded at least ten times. This chain's CDR3 is CASSLKGSRDTYIQYF. The CDR3 DNA is TGTGCCAGCAGTTTAAAGGGGTCCCGGGACACCTACATTCAGTACTTC. J is TRBJ2-4 and V is TRBV12-3 or TRBV12-4; D might be TRBD1 (6 bases). CDR3 length equals 16 residues. V lost 2 bases, J lost 8 bases, and 19 bases lay in between.

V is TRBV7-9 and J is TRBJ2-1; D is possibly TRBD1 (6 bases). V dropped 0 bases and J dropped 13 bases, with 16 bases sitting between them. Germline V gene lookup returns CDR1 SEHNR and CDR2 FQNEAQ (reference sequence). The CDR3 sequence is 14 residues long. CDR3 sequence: CASSLARGIETQFF. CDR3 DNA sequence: TGTGCCAGCAGCTTAGCGAGGGGGATAGAGACCCAGTTCTTC.

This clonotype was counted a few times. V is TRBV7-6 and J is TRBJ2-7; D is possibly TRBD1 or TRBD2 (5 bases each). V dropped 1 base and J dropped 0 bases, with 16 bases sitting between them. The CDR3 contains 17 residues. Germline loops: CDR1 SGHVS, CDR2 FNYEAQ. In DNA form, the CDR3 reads TGTGCCAGCAGCTTAGACCCCAGGGAGTTAACCTCCTACGAGCAGTACTTC. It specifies CASSLDPRELTSYEQYF.

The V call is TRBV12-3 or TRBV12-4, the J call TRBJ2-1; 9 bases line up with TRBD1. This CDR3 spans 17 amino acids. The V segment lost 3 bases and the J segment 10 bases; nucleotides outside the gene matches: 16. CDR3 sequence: CASSLGTGKGNEYEQFF. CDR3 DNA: TGTGCCAGCAGTTTGGGGACAGGGAAGGGAAACGAATACGAGCAGTTCTTC.

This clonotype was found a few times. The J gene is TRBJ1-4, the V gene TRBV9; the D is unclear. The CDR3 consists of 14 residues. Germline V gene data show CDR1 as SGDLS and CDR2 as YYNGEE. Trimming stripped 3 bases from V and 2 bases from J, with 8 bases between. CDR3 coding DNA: TGTGCCAGCAGCGCAGCTACTACTAATGAAAAACTGTTTTTT. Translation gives CASSAATTNEKLFF. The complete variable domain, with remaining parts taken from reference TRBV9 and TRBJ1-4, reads DSGVTQTPKHLITATGQRVTLRCSPRSGDLSVYWYQQSLDQGLQFLIQYYNGEERAKGNILERFSAQQFPDLHSELNLSSLELGDSALYFCASSAATTNEKLFFGSGTQLSVL.

Here the CDR3 reads CASSPFGGGRNTGELFF. CDR3 bases: TGCGCCAGCAGCCCGTTCGGCGGGGGGAGGAACACCGGGGAGCTGTTTTTT. The V and J genes are TRBV4-1 and TRBJ2-2; 8 positions match TRBD2. The CDR3 totals 17 residues. CDR1 and CDR2 from the germline V gene are MGHRA and YSYEKL. V lost 4 bases, J lost 1 base, and 8 bases stayed unmatched.

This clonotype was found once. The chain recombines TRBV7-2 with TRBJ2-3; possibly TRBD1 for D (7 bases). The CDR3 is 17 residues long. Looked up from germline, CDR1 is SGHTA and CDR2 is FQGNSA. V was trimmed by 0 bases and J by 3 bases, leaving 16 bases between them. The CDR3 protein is CASSLALYRGGTDTQYF. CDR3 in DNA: TGTGCCAGCAGCTTAGCGCTCTACAGGGGAGGTACAGATACGCAGTATTTT. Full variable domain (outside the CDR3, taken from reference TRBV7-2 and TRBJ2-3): GAGVSQSPSNKVTEKGKDVELRCDPISGHTALYWYRQSLGQGLEFLIYFQGNSAPDKSGLPSDRFSAERTGGSVSTLTIQRTQQEDSAVYLCASSLALYRGGTDTQYFGPGTRLTVL.

CDR3 nucleotide sequence: TGTGCCAGCAGTTTCCCCACAGGGTGGGACGAGCAGTACTTC. Encoded protein: CASSFPTGWDEQYF. The rearrangement joins TRBV28 to TRBJ2-4, with D tentatively TRBD1 (6 bases). The J call may be wrong; the DNA end is better matched by TRBJ2-7. Germline V gene data show CDR1 as MDHEN and CDR2 as SYDVKM. The CDR3 has 14 residues.

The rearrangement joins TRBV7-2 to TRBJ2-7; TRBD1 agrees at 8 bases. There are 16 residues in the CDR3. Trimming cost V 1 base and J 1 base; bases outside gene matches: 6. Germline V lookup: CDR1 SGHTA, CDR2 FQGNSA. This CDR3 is CASSLGTGLGSYEQYF. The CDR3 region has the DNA TGTGCCAGCAGCTTAGGGACAGGGTTAGGGTCCTACGAGCAGTACTTC.

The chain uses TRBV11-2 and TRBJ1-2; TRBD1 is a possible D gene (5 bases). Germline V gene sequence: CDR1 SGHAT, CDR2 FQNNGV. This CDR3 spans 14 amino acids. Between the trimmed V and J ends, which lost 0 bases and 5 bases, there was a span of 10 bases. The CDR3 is CASSLESGSYGYTF. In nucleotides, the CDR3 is TGTGCCAGCAGCTTAGAGTCAGGGTCGTATGGCTACACCTTC.

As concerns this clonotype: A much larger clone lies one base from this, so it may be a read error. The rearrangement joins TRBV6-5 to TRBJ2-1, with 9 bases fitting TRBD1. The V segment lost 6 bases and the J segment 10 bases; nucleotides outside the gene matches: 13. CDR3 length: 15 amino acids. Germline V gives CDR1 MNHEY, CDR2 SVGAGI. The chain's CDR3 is CASRNPYRGRREQFF. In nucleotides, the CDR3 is TGTGCCAGCAGAAACCCGTACAGGGGGCGACGGGAGCAGTTCTTC.